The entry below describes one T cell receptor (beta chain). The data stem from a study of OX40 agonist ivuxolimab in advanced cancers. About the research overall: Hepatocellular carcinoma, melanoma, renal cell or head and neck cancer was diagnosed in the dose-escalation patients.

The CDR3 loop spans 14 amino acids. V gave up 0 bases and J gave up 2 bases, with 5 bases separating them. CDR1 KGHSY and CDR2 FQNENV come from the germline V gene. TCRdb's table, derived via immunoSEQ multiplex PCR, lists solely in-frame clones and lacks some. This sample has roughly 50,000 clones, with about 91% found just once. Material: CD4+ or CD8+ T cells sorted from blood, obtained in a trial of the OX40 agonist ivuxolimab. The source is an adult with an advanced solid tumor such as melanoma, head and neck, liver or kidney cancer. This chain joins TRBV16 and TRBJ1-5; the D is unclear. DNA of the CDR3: TGTGCCAGCAGCCAATCCGGAGGCAATCAGCCCCAGCATTTT. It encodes CASSQSGGNQPQHF.